This TCR beta chain emerged from a study of control samples from healthy donors and cancer patients. Assay: immunoSEQ multiplex PCR; the TCRdb copy retains only in-frame clones and omits some. Found here are about 170,000 clones, around 93% of them singletons; the top ten hold roughly 3.9%. CDR3 length equals 13 residues. Germline loops: CDR1 LGHNA, CDR2 YSLEER. V was pared by 5 bases and J by 1 base, with 8 bases between. The receptor's source is a woman aged 55-75 years in good health. The chain joins TRBV4-3 to TRBJ1-1; D remains unclear. The sample taken for sequencing was blood. The CDR3 coding sequence is TGCGCCAGCAGCTTAACAGCGAACACTGAAGCTTTCTTT. It specifies CASSLTANTEAFF.